This TCR beta chain was sequenced for a study of OX40 agonist ivuxolimab in advanced cancers. Study context: Mean age 60 years, range about 23 to 85; approximately 80% male. Patients achieving partial responses numbered three: one hepatocellular carcinoma case and two cutaneous melanoma cases.

Points from the study as a whole: In general, CD8+ T cells held more expanded clones than CD4+ did, on average. Both blood CD4+ and CD8+ T cells showed clonal growth by week 6 at 0.1 to 3.0 mg/kg.

The data were produced by immunoSEQ multiplex PCR, yet TCRdb's version contains in-frame clones alone and is incomplete. The sample records 57,000 or so clones, about 90% being singletons. Concerning this clone itself: The antigen is unknown.

V was pared by 6 bases and J by 5 bases, with 13 bases between. This CDR3 has 13 residues. Germline V gene data show CDR1 as MNHNS and CDR2 as SASEGT. The rearrangement uses TRBV6-1 and TRBJ1-2, with D perhaps matching TRBD1 (6 bases). The clonotype comes from an adult with an advanced solid tumor such as melanoma, head and neck, liver or kidney cancer. The sequenced sample was CD4+ or CD8+ T cells sorted from blood, obtained in a trial of the OX40 agonist ivuxolimab. The CDR3 here is CASRETGSYGYTF. As DNA, the CDR3 is TGTGCCAGCAGGGAAACAGGGTCGTATGGCTACACCTTC.